Presented here are 16 T cell receptor beta chains from one specimen sequenced in a study of cytomegalovirus exposure and HLA in healthy donors. The PCR made use of 60 Vbeta and 13 Jbeta primers. Produced via immunoSEQ multiplex PCR; TCRdb's table is partial and in-frame only. This sample has about 130,000 clones, with roughly 80% found just once. Material for sequencing was PBMCs. These receptors were obtained from a man younger than 35 in good health and CMV-seropositive.

This clone came up once. This chain joins TRBV10-3 and TRBJ2-3; 11 bases fit TRBD2. From germline, CDR1 is ENHRY and CDR2 SYGVKD. J gave up 4 bases and V 3 bases, and 6 bases lay outside the gene matches. The CDR3 consists of 16 residues. As DNA, the CDR3 is TGTGCCATCAGTGACCTAACTAGCGGGAGCTCAGATACGCAGTATTTT. This codes for CAISDLTSGSSDTQYF.

The rearrangement links TRBV7-8 to TRBJ2-5, with 14 nucleotides matching TRBD2. With 5 bases clipped from V and 3 bases from J, the junction kept 8 bases outside the gene matches. The germline V gene encodes CDR1 SGHVS and CDR2 FQNEAQ. This CDR3 spans 17 amino acids. The CDR3 spells CASSRVTGLAGEETQYF. The CDR3 nucleotides are TGTGCCAGCAGCCGCGTAACGGGACTAGCGGGAGAAGAGACCCAGTACTTC.

CDR3 region: CASGRSGANVLTF. The CDR3 region has the DNA TGTGCCAGCGGGAGGTCTGGGGCCAACGTCCTGACTTTC. This chain uses TRBV11-3 with TRBJ2-6, with a tentative D call TRBD2 (6 bases). Germline assignment: CDR1 SGHNT and CDR2 YENEEA. This CDR3 spans 13 amino acids. V lost 8 bases and J lost 1, with 6 bases in between.

As regards this clone: An end of the junction does not agree with germline; a read error may underlie this. This CDR3 is also generated by other DNA sequences in the sample. The V call is TRBV5-4, the J call TRBJ2-1; 7 bases are a match to TRBD2. Germline V gives CDR1 SGHNT, CDR2 YYREEE (reference sequence). The CDR3 has 15 residues. The DNA of the CDR3 is TGCGCCAGCAGCCGCCCCAATACGGGAGGAGATGAGCAGTTCTTC. This gives the protein CASSRPNTGGDEQFF.

The chain joins TRBV5-1 to TRBJ2-3; the match to TRBD1 covers 9 bases. This CDR3 has 15 residues. V was pared by 4 bases and J by 6 bases, with 9 bases of the junction left unmatched. Germline V gene sequence: CDR1 SGHRS, CDR2 YFSETQ. This CDR3 reads CASSNGQGRTDTQYF. The CDR3 coding sequence is TGCGCCAGCAGCAATGGACAGGGGCGTACGGATACGCAGTATTTT.

This chain uses TRBV5-1 with TRBJ2-7; 7 positions match TRBD2. Germline-derived CDR1 and CDR2 are SGHRS and YFSETQ. V was pared by 4 bases and J by 2 bases, with 12 bases of the junction left unmatched. There are 16 residues in the CDR3. The chain's CDR3 is CASSPKVRGVTYEQYF. CDR3 coding DNA: TGCGCCAGCAGCCCCAAGGTCCGGGGGGTCACCTACGAGCAGTACTTC.

The chain couples TRBV7-8 to TRBJ2-4; 8 bases fit TRBD2. V lost 3 bases, J lost 2 bases, and 3 bases stayed unmatched. The CDR3 extends over 15 amino acids. Germline CDR1 reads SGHVS; CDR2 reads FQNEAQ. The CDR3 protein is CASSFRGGTKNIQYF. For the CDR3, the DNA is TGTGCCAGCAGCTTTCGGGGGGGAACCAAAAACATTCAGTACTTC.

The rearrangement uses TRBV30 and TRBJ2-1; no clear D. The germline CDR1 and CDR2 sequences are GTSNPN and SVGIG (reference sequence). V was trimmed by 5 bases and J by 6 bases, leaving 14 bases between them. This CDR3 has 13 residues. CDR3 in amino acids: CAWENRVINEQFF. The CDR3 DNA reads TGTGCCTGGGAAAACCGGGTAATCAATGAGCAGTTCTTC.

The V gene is TRBV4-1, the J gene TRBJ2-7, with 8 bases aligning to TRBD1. The CDR3 has 16 residues. The germline V gene has CDR1 MGHRA and CDR2 YSYEKL. Trimming took 1 base from V and 1 from J; bases not matched to a gene: 6. This chain's CDR3 is CASSQGSTGESYEQYF. CDR3 coding DNA: TGCGCCAGCAGCCAAGGGTCGACAGGGGAGTCCTACGAGCAGTACTTC.

The chain carries TRBV7-9 and TRBJ1-5, with TRBD1 matching 8 bases. The CDR3 contains 17 residues. V shed 1 base and J 6 bases; nucleotides not matched to a gene: 11. Germline values: CDR1 SEHNR, CDR2 FQNEAQ (reference sequence). The CDR3 DNA is TGTGCCAGCAGCTTAGTTGCGGGGGACGGGACAGGTCAGCCCCAGCATTTT. Protein: CASSLVAGDGTGQPQHF.

V and J are TRBV19 and TRBJ1-5; D is possibly TRBD1 (6 bases). The germline V gene has CDR1 LNHDA and CDR2 SQIVND (reference sequence). V gave up 8 bases and J gave up 5 bases, with 13 bases separating them. CDR3 length: 13 amino acids. This chain's CDR3 is CASDSGEYQPQHF. CDR3 DNA sequence: TGTGCCAGTGACTCAGGGGAATATCAGCCCCAGCATTTT.

The J gene is TRBJ2-2, the V gene TRBV28; D unclear. Germline V lookup: CDR1 MDHEN, CDR2 SYDVKM. Trimming took 3 bases from V and 7 from J, leaving 12 bases between them. The CDR3 sequence is 14 residues long. This CDR3 is CASSLAQYGGELFF. The CDR3, as DNA: TGTGCCAGCAGTTTGGCACAGTATGGCGGGGAGCTGTTTTTT. The full variable domain, its missing parts supplied by reference TRBV28 and TRBJ2-2, is DVKVTQSSRYLVKRTGEKVFLECVQDMDHENMFWYRQDPGLGLRLIYFSYDVKMKEKGDIPEGYSVSREKKERFSLILESASTNQTSMYLCASSLAQYGGELFFGEGSRLTVL.

CDR3 region: CASSQVRSLQGSSYNSPLHF. The DNA of the CDR3 is TGCGCCAGCAGCCAAGTAAGGTCTCTACAGGGAAGCTCCTATAATTCACCCCTCCACTTT. The J gene is TRBJ1-6, the V gene TRBV4-3; tentatively, D is TRBD1 (6 bases). Trimming stripped 1 base from V and 0 bases from J, with 19 bases between. Per germline, CDR1 LGHNA and CDR2 YSLEER. The length of the CDR3 is 20 residues.

The chain combines TRBV19 with TRBJ1-2; TRBD1 is a possible D gene (5 bases). The CDR3 is 12 amino acids. Germline CDR1 reads LNHDA; CDR2 reads SQIVND (reference sequence). V lost 7 bases to trimming and J lost 7 bases, with 13 bases between them. The CDR3 protein is CASTQGSLGYTF. CDR3 coding DNA: TGTGCCAGTACCCAGGGTAGCCTTGGCTACACCTTC.

The chain carries TRBV19 and TRBJ1-2, with 9 bases aligning to TRBD1. The V and J ends lost 3 bases and 8 bases, in that order; junction bases with no gene match: 4. The germline CDR1 and CDR2 sequences are LNHDA and SQIVND (reference sequence). The CDR3 consists of 13 residues. The CDR3 loop is CASSIWTGEGYTF. The CDR3 nucleotides read TGTGCCAGTAGTATTTGGACAGGGGAAGGCTACACCTTC.

V is TRBV30 and J is TRBJ1-2, with TRBD1 as a possible D gene (5 bases). V lost 1 base and J 8 bases, leaving 14 bases between the germline ends. The V gene's germline CDR1 is GTSNPN and CDR2 SVGIG (reference sequence). This CDR3 contains 13 residues. The CDR3 DNA reads as TGTGCCTGGAGTGGGCAGGGATTAGGGGGCTACACCTTC. Translation gives CAWSGQGLGGYTF.